The 11 T cell receptor beta chains presented below share a single source sample, sequenced in a study of blood T cell repertoires in COVID-19. Sequencing was performed with immunoSEQ multiplex PCR; in TCRdb, only in-frame clones are kept and a portion is missing. The sample includes about 200,000 clones, about 86% of them seen just once. Sequencing used PBMCs or T cells enriched from blood (not recorded which). All receptors derive from a woman aged 40 to 49 in a cohort exposed to, infected with or recovered from COVID-19 (not recorded which).

This rearrangement joins TRBV5-4 to TRBJ2-3; 8 bases line up with TRBD2. The CDR3 runs 17 residues. J was trimmed by 1 base and V by 4 bases; bases with no gene match: 11. The germline V gene has CDR1 SGHNT and CDR2 YYREEE (reference sequence). The CDR3 here is CASSLAGWIYGTDTQYF. In DNA, the CDR3 is TGTGCCAGCAGCCTAGCGGGCTGGATTTATGGCACAGATACGCAGTATTTT.

The V and J genes are TRBV6-6 and TRBJ2-1, with 8 bases identical to TRBD2. Germline assignment: CDR1 MNHNY and CDR2 SVGAGI (reference sequence). This CDR3 has 15 amino acids. V lost 1 base and J lost 4; bases outside the gene matches: 3. The DNA of the CDR3 is TGTGCCAGCAGTTACTTCGGGGGGGGTTACAATGAGCAGTTCTTC. This codes for CASSYFGGGYNEQFF.

V gene TRBV4-1 combines with J gene TRBJ2-3; weak D call: TRBD2 (6 bases). Germline V gene data show CDR1 as MGHRA and CDR2 as YSYEKL. The CDR3 extends over 14 amino acids. The V end lost 8 bases, the J end lost 1 base, and 13 bases lay between the germline ends. Here the CDR3 DNA reads TGCGCCAGCGGCGGGGTCCTCGGCACAGATACGCAGTATTTT. It codes for CASGGVLGTDTQYF.

The V gene is TRBV20-1, the J gene TRBJ2-3; TRBD2 might be the D (6 bases). Per the germline V gene, CDR1 is DFQATT and CDR2 is SNEGSKA (reference sequence). The CDR3 loop spans 16 amino acids. V was shortened by 3 bases and J by 0 bases, with 16 bases between the two germline ends. The CDR3 is CSASRASETSTDTQYF. CDR3 sequence (DNA): TGCAGTGCTAGTAGGGCTAGCGAGACTAGCACAGATACGCAGTATTTT.

This sequence joins TRBV15 and TRBJ1-5, with TRBD1 matching 7 bases. CDR1 LNHNV and CDR2 YYDKDF come from the germline V gene (reference sequence). Unmatched junction bases numbered 26, after V lost 4 bases and J lost 5 bases. The CDR3 loop spans 21 amino acids. The CDR3 coding sequence is TGTGCCACCAGCAAGTGGACAGGCTATACCGACCGGACCTGGTTGGATCAGCCCCAGCATTTT. Translating it yields CATSKWTGYTDRTWLDQPQHF.

In this sample, this clone turned up once. This CDR3 is CASSYGINTEAFF. CDR3 coding DNA: TGTGCCAGCAGTTACGGGATAAACACTGAAGCTTTCTTT. This chain uses TRBV27 with TRBJ1-1; D is undetermined. V dropped 4 bases and J dropped 2 bases, with 8 bases sitting between them. The CDR3 has 13 amino acids. The germline V gene encodes CDR1 MNHEY and CDR2 SMNVEV (reference sequence).

The gene calls are TRBV6-4 and TRBJ2-1; 8 bases align to TRBD2. Trimming cost V 3 bases and J 7 bases; bases outside gene matches: 8. CDR1 MRHNA and CDR2 SNTAGT come from the germline V gene. The CDR3 covers 15 residues. The CDR3 region has the DNA TGTGCCAGCAGTGAATCGAGCGGGAGTCTGAATGAGCAGTTCTTC. Translating gives CASSESSGSLNEQFF.

The CDR3 protein is CASSEVPRVGNIQYF. CDR3 bases: TGTGCCAGCAGTGAAGTGCCGAGGGTTGGGAACATTCAGTACTTC. This chain links TRBV6-1 with TRBJ2-4; a possible D gene is TRBD2 (5 bases). The CDR3 is 15 residues long. Deletions cut 1 base from V and 7 bases from J, with 14 bases between. CDR1 and CDR2 from the germline V gene are MNHNS and SASEGT.

CDR3 in DNA: TGTGCCAGCAGCCCCATTATGGGACAGTCCACCGGGGAGCTGTTTTTT. This codes for CASSPIMGQSTGELFF. The chain employs TRBV7-2 and TRBJ2-2, with 7 positions matching TRBD1. Germline CDR1 SGHTA, CDR2 FQGNSA. The CDR3 extends over 16 amino acids. The V and J ends lost 5 bases and 4 bases, in that order; junction bases with no gene match: 10.

In the case of this clone: The sample carries other DNA sequences with the same CDR3. This chain uses TRBV28 with TRBJ2-3, with 10 bases matching TRBD1. CDR3 length: 15 residues. V gave up 6 bases and J gave up 3 bases; unmatched junction bases: 6. CDR1 is MDHEN, CDR2 SYDVKM, per germline. For the CDR3, the DNA is TGTGCCAGCAGAGAGGGGGGACAGGGGACAGATACGCAGTATTTT. The encoded protein is CASREGGQGTDTQYF.

The rearrangement uses TRBV9 and TRBJ1-3; weak D call: TRBD1 (5 bases). The CDR3 loop spans 13 amino acids. The germline V gene has CDR1 SGDLS and CDR2 YYNGEE. V was trimmed by 4 bases and J by 4 bases, leaving 9 bases between them. CDR3 sequence: CASSWGRGNTIYF. In nucleotides, the CDR3 is TGTGCCAGCAGCTGGGGCAGGGGAAACACCATATATTTT. Looking up the rest from reference TRBV9 and TRBJ1-3 gives the full variable domain: DSGVTQTPKHLITATGQRVTLRCSPRSGDLSVYWYQQSLDQGLQFLIQYYNGEERAKGNILERFSAQQFPDLHSELNLSSLELGDSALYFCASSWGRGNTIYFGEGSWLTVV.